A single sample gave rise to the 11 T cell receptor beta chains below, sequenced in a study of vaccination and CD4 T cells after COVID-19. Each CDR3 protein is one row after TCRdb ran MiXCR on the PCR reads. The profile shows 25,000 or so distinct CDR3 sequences, 45% to 55% of them singletons. The sequencing used CD4+ T cells from blood, collected before SARS-CoV-2 vaccination. The receptor source for this set is a human donor who had recovered from COVID-19.

Only a few counts were recorded for this clonotype. V is TRBV20-1 and J is TRBJ2-5; tentative D call: TRBD2 (5 bases). V shed 0 bases and J shed 3 bases, with 17 bases lying between them. Germline loops: CDR1 DFQATT, CDR2 SNEGSKA (reference sequence). The CDR3 has 16 amino acids. The CDR3 sequence is CSARDLPGSVEETQYF. CDR3 DNA sequence: TGCAGTGCTAGAGATCTACCGGGAAGCGTAGAAGAGACCCAGTACTTC.

The chain uses TRBV5-6 and TRBJ2-7; the match to TRBD2 covers 11 bases. J gave up 4 bases and V 3 bases, and 3 bases lay outside the gene matches. This CDR3 is built from 14 residues. Looked up from germline, CDR1 is SGHDT and CDR2 is YYEEEE. CDR3 in DNA: TGTGCCAGCAGCTATGGGACTAGCGGTTACGAGCAGTACTTC. Translated: CASSYGTSGYEQYF.

J is TRBJ2-1 and V is TRBV7-2; TRBD2 agrees at 8 bases. Germline assignment: CDR1 SGHTA and CDR2 FQGNSA. This CDR3 is 15 amino acids long. V lost 1 base, J lost 8 bases, and 7 bases stayed unmatched. CDR3 sequence reads: CASSLEGTRGDEQFF. The CDR3 coding sequence is TGTGCCAGCAGCTTAGAAGGGACTAGAGGGGATGAGCAGTTCTTC.

This clonotype was detected only a few times. The chain is built from TRBV6-1 and TRBJ1-3; TRBD1 matches at 7 bases. CDR1 and CDR2 (germline): MNHNS, SASEGT. The CDR3 extends over 16 amino acids. Unmatched junction bases numbered 5, after V lost 2 bases and J lost 1 base. CDR3 residues: CASSEKGQPSGNTIYF. The CDR3 DNA reads TGTGCCAGCAGTGAAAAGGGACAGCCGTCTGGAAACACCATATATTTT.

Only a few counts were recorded for this clonotype. The CDR3 DNA sequence: TGTGCCAGCAGCTCCGTTGGGACTTGGCTTGGCGAGCAGTACTTC. Its protein product is CASSSVGTWLGEQYF. This chain uses TRBV11-2 with TRBJ2-7; possibly TRBD2 for D (6 bases). The V gene's germline CDR1 is SGHAT and CDR2 FQNNGV. Trimming removed 4 bases from V and 6 bases from J, with 19 bases in between. There are 15 residues in the CDR3.

The chain couples TRBV6-2 or TRBV6-3 to TRBJ2-2; 7 bases line up with TRBD1. The V and J ends lost 6 bases and 6 bases, in that order; junction bases with no gene match: 7. Looked up from germline, CDR1 is MNHEY and CDR2 is SVGEGT. The CDR3 length is 14 residues. CDR3 in amino acids: CASRGGSPAGELFF. The CDR3 bases are TGTGCCAGCAGAGGGGGCTCGCCGGCCGGGGAGCTGTTTTTT.

The chain combines TRBV6-2 or TRBV6-3 with TRBJ2-5, with a tentative D call TRBD1 (5 bases). Trimming removed 5 bases at V and 5 bases at J, with 9 bases between. This CDR3 is 12 amino acids long. The germline V gene has CDR1 MNHEY and CDR2 SVGEGT. CDR3 sequence reads: CASSGARETQYF. The CDR3 DNA sequence: TGTGCCAGCAGTGGGGCCCGCGAGACCCAGTACTTC.

This clonotype has just a few counts. This chain connects TRBV20-1 to TRBJ2-2, with TRBD2 matching over 8 bases. The CDR3 totals 14 residues. Germline CDR1 and CDR2: DFQATT and SNEGSKA (reference sequence). Germline trimming cut 5 bases from V and 4 bases from J; bases unmatched to any gene: 6. The CDR3 bases are TGCAGTGCTCGACTAGCGACTATCACCGGGGAGCTGTTTTTT. Encoded protein: CSARLATITGELFF.

For the CDR3, the DNA is TGCAGTGCCCAACCCGGGACTAGGGTCAACGAGCAGTACTTC. It codes for CSAQPGTRVNEQYF. This chain connects TRBV20-1 to TRBJ2-7; TRBD2 matches 8 bases. The germline V gene has CDR1 DFQATT and CDR2 SNEGSKA (reference sequence). V lost 6 bases, J lost 5 bases, and 12 bases stayed unmatched. This CDR3 is built from 14 residues.

This clonotype was seen a handful of times. The CDR3 DNA reads TGCAGTGCTAGTCTTAGCGGGGTGGCAGATACGCAGTATTTT. Its protein product is CSASLSGVADTQYF. The rearrangement joins TRBV20-1 to TRBJ2-3; 8 nucleotides align to TRBD2. V gave up 3 bases and J gave up 4 bases; unmatched junction bases: 6. The germline V gene has CDR1 DFQATT and CDR2 SNEGSKA (reference sequence). This CDR3 has 14 residues.

J is TRBJ2-5 and V is TRBV20-1; D is unresolved. V shed 0 bases and J shed 1 base, with 12 bases lying between them. The CDR3 spans 15 residues. The germline V gene has CDR1 DFQATT and CDR2 SNEGSKA (reference sequence). Written as DNA, the CDR3 is TGCAGTGCTAGAGATCAAGGGCGGATCCAAGAGACCCAGTACTTC. This codes for CSARDQGRIQETQYF.